The clone carrying this TCR beta chain was seen only once. The antigen remains unidentified. The entry originates in a study of cytomegalovirus exposure and HLA in healthy donors. This CDR3 region has 11 residues. Germline V lookup: CDR1 SGHDN, CDR2 FVKESK. Produced via immunoSEQ multiplex PCR; TCRdb's table is partial and in-frame only. The table records approximately 210,000 clones, 86% of them present only once. The donors formed part of the roughly 120-subject validation cohort, distinct from the roughly 700-subject first cohort. Study-wide results and limits: Approximately 160 TCR beta chains were listed as cytomegalovirus-associated. CMV antigen specificity of a few CMV-associated chains was confirmed in vitro.

The material sequenced was PBMCs. The rearrangement uses TRBV14 and TRBJ2-7; 11 bases line up with TRBD1. This sequence was found in a woman in her late teens or twenties in good health and CMV-seronegative. CDR3 region: CEGGQGAEQYF. CDR3 coding DNA: TGTGAAGGCGGACAGGGGGCTGAGCAGTACTTC.